This TCR beta chain was documented in a study of CD8 T cells in Susac syndrome. The CDR3 contains 14 residues. Germline CDR1 reads KGHSH; CDR2 reads LQKENI. Trimming cost V 5 bases and J 5 bases, with 14 bases left between them. With random hexamers, reverse transcription was performed on about 0.5 to 1 ug of RNA. TCRdb re-derived calls from the immunoSEQ multiplex PCR reads in MiXCR, one entry per CDR3 protein. The sample yields 150,000 to 180,000 distinct CDR3 sequences, 95% seen once. The multiple sclerosis control group comprised treatment-naive patients with stable or active relapsing-remitting disease. In contrast to the negatively isolated CD8+ and CD4+ T cells, TEMRA cells were FACS-enriched.

Sequencing was carried out using CD8+ T cells from PBMCs. V gene TRBV18 combines with J gene TRBJ2-3, with D perhaps matching TRBD1 (6 bases). The clonotype was recovered from a human donor with multiple sclerosis. The DNA for the CDR3 is TGTGCCAGCTCATCTACAGGGTCGGGAGATACGCAGTATTTT. Protein: CASSSTGSGDTQYF.